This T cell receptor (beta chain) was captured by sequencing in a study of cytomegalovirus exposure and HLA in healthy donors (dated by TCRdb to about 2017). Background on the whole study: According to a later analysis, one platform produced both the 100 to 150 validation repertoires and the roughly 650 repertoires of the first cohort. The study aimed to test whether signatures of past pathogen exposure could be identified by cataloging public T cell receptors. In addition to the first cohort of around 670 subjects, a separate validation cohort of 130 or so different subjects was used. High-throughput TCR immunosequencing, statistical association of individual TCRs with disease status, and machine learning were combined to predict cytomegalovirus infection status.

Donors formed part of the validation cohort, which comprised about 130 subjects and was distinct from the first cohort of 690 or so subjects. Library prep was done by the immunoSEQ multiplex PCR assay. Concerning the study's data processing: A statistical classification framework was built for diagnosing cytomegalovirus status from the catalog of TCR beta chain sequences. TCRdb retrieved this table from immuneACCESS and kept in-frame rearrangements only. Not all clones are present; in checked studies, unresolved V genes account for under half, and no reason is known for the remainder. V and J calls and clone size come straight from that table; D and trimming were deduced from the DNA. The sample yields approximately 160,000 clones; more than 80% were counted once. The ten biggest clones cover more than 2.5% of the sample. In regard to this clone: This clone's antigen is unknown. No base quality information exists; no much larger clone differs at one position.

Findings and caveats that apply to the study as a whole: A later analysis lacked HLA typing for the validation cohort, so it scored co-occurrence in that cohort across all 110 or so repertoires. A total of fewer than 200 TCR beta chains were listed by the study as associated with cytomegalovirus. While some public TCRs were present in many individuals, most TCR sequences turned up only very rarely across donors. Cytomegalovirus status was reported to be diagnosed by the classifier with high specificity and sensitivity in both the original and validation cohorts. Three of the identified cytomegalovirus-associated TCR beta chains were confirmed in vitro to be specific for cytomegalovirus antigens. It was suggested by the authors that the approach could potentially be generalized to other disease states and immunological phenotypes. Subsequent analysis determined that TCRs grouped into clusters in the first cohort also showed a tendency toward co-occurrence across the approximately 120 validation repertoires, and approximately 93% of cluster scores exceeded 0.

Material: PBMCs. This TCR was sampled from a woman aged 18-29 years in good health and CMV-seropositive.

The nucleotide sequence reads as follows: TGCAGCGTTCCTCGCGGGACAGGCTCTTCTGGCTACACCTTC. Translated, it gives CSVPRGTGSSGYTF. This chain is built from TRBV29-1 and TRBJ1-2, and 8 junction bases match TRBD1. The CDR3, from cysteine to phenylalanine, totals 14 residues. This entry keeps only the CDR3 DNA: 42 bases, framed from base 1. The germline V gene gives CDR1 as SQVTM and CDR2 as ANQGSEA. V and J are trimmed by 5 bases and 7 bases, and the gene matches miss 12 bases of the junction. The entire variable domain, with the stretches around the CDR3 drawn from the reference TRBV29-1 and TRBJ1-2 proteins, is SAVISQKPSRDICQRGTSLTIQCQVDSQVTMMFWYRQQPGQSLTLIATANQGSEATYESGFVIDKFPISRPNLTFSTLTVSNMSPEDSSIYLCSVPRGTGSSGYTFGSGTRLTVV.